Presented here are 16 T cell receptor beta chains from one specimen sequenced in a study of T cells in Graves' hyperthyroidism and ophthalmopathy. Researchers took RNA transcripts and amplified the TCR beta CDR3 regions from them. First-round RT-PCR with HTBI primers amplified the TCR CDR3 region. TCRdb re-derived calls from the multiplex PCR reads in MiXCR, one entry per CDR3 protein. This sample yields under 350,000 distinct CDR3 sequences, of which roughly a fifth are seen a single time; 50% belongs to the top ten. Sequenced sample: blood. The receptors here all came from a woman in her forties or fifties with Graves' hyperthyroidism.

This clonotype appeared many times. This chain connects TRBV3-1 to TRBJ2-2, with TRBD2 identical over 13 bases. With V trimmed by 1 base and J by 5 bases, 4 bases remained unmatched. Germline-derived CDR1 and CDR2 are LGHDT and YNNKEL (reference sequence). The CDR3 is made up of 17 amino acids. The CDR3 reads CASSQGKTSGRTGELFF. In DNA, the CDR3 is TGTGCCAGCAGCCAAGGCAAGACTAGCGGGAGGACCGGGGAGCTGTTTTTT. The whole variable domain, filled in from reference TRBV3-1 and TRBJ2-2, reads DTAVSQTPKYLVTQMGNDKSIKCEQNLGHDTMYWYKQDSKKFLKIMFSYNNKELIINETVPNRFSPKSPDKAHLNLHINSLELGDSAVYFCASSQGKTSGRTGELFFGEGSRLTVL.

This clonotype was picked up many times. The chain links TRBV10-3 to TRBJ2-5; possibly TRBD1 or TRBD2 for D (5 bases each). Trimming cost V 5 bases and J 2 bases, with 12 bases left between them. This CDR3 has 14 amino acids. Germline-derived CDR1 and CDR2 are ENHRY and SYGVKD. As DNA, the CDR3 is TGTGCCATCAGTTCCGGGACGTCGCAAGAGACCCAGTACTTC. This gives the protein CAISSGTSQETQYF.

At least ten counts were recorded for this clonotype. This chain uses TRBV28 with TRBJ2-7, with 11 nucleotides matching TRBD1. The CDR3 consists of 14 residues. Germline V gives CDR1 MDHEN, CDR2 SYDVKM. V shed 6 bases and J 6 bases; nucleotides not matched to a gene: 7. Written as DNA, the CDR3 is TGTGCCAGCAGGTGGACAGGGGGCCCCTTCGAGCAGTACTTC. Amino acid sequence: CASRWTGGPFEQYF.

This clonotype has ten or more counts. The V call is TRBV11-2, the J call TRBJ1-2, with D perhaps TRBD1 (6 bases). V dropped 4 bases and J dropped 0 bases, with 15 bases sitting between them. Germline V CDR1 and CDR2: SGHAT, FQNNGV. This CDR3 has 16 amino acids. In DNA form, the CDR3 reads TGTGCCAGCAGCTCCTTAACAGGGAAATCTAACTATGGCTACACCTTC. As protein: CASSSLTGKSNYGYTF.

This clonotype was seen at least ten times. The chain has TRBV6-5 and TRBJ2-5, with D tentatively TRBD2 (6 bases). V lost 2 bases to trimming and J lost 5 bases, with 12 bases between them. The CDR3 sequence is 14 residues long. The germline gives CDR1 MNHEY, CDR2 SVGAGI. CDR3 amino acids: CASSYAGTQETQYF. CDR3 nucleotides: TGTGCCAGCAGTTACGCCGGGACTCAGGAGACCCAGTACTTC.

This clonotype was observed many times. The gene calls are TRBV12-3 or TRBV12-4 and TRBJ1-2; 9 nucleotides align to TRBD1. V gave up 8 bases and J gave up 2 bases; unmatched junction bases: 6. This CDR3 region has 14 residues. CDR3 sequence: CASGLGTGNYGYTF. The CDR3 DNA reads TGTGCCAGCGGACTAGGGACAGGGAACTATGGCTACACCTTC.

The chain carries TRBV5-5 and TRBJ1-5; no reliable D call. V was trimmed by 5 bases and J by 0 bases, leaving 9 bases between them. Germline V lookup: CDR1 SGHKS, CDR2 YYEKEE (reference sequence). The CDR3 is made up of 14 amino acids. The CDR3 sequence: CASRWEFSNQPQHF. CDR3 nucleotide sequence: TGTGCCAGCAGATGGGAGTTTAGCAATCAGCCCCAGCATTTT. Full variable domain (missing parts from reference TRBV5-5 and TRBJ1-5): DAGVTQSPTHLIKTRGQQVTLRCSPISGHKSVSWYQQVLGQGPQFIFQYYEKEERGRGNFPDRFSARQFPNYSSELNVNALLLGDSALYLCASRWEFSNQPQHFGDGTRLSIL.

This clonotype was observed at least ten times. This chain joins TRBV11-2 and TRBJ2-3, with 7 nucleotides matching TRBD1. With V trimmed by 5 bases and J by 7 bases, 6 bases remained unmatched. The length of the CDR3 is 13 residues. Per the germline V gene, CDR1 is SGHAT and CDR2 is FQNNGV. CDR3 residues: CASSRGPGNTQYF. In DNA form, the CDR3 reads TGTGCCAGCAGCAGGGGGCCGGGGAATACGCAGTATTTT.

This clonotype was detected many times. This sequence joins TRBV10-2 and TRBJ2-7; TRBD1 agrees at 8 bases. The germline V gene has CDR1 WSHSY and CDR2 SAAADI. The CDR3 length is 15 residues. V lost 0 bases and J lost 5; bases outside the gene matches: 6. CDR3 DNA sequence: TGCGCCAGCAGTGAGTCCAAGGCAGGGGGCGACGAGCAGTACTTC. It encodes CASSESKAGGDEQYF.

This clonotype has a handful of counts. A much larger clone differs by one base, so this may be a read error. The genes are TRBV11-3 and TRBJ2-1; perhaps D is TRBD1 or TRBD2 (6 bases each). The assigned J gene may be wrong: the sequence end matches TRBJ2-7 better. Germline values: CDR1 SGHNT, CDR2 YENEEA. The CDR3 totals 17 residues. In DNA form, the CDR3 reads TGTGCCAGCAGCTCTGGGGGCTGGCGGGACCTCTACAATGAGCAGTACTTC. Its protein product is CASSSGGWRDLYNEQYF.

In its sample, this clonotype was seen many times. This chain links TRBV20-1 with TRBJ2-3; either TRBD1 or TRBD2 may fit D (6 bases each). In germline, CDR1 is DFQATT, CDR2 SNEGSKA (reference sequence). V was shortened by 5 bases and J by 6 bases, with 12 bases between the two germline ends. This CDR3 has 12 residues. The CDR3 protein is CSAGRGEDTQYF. CDR3 nucleotide sequence: TGCAGTGCTGGTAGGGGGGAGGATACGCAGTATTTT.

This clonotype was counted at least ten times. The V call is TRBV2, the J call TRBJ2-7; 9 bases match TRBD2. With 7 bases clipped from V and 5 bases from J, the junction kept 9 bases outside the gene matches. Per germline, CDR1 SNHLY and CDR2 FYNNEI. The CDR3 extends over 14 amino acids. CDR3 loop: CASTRAGGSHEQYF. The CDR3 bases are TGTGCCAGCACCCGGGCGGGAGGGTCCCACGAGCAGTACTTC.

This clonotype was seen a handful of times. This chain uses TRBV5-1 with TRBJ1-6; possibly TRBD1 for D (5 bases). Trimming took 3 bases from V and 10 from J, leaving 11 bases between them. Germline CDR1 and CDR2: SGHRS and YFSETQ. There are 13 residues in the CDR3. The CDR3 reads CASSSPGDSPLHF. The CDR3 nucleotides are TGCGCCAGCAGCTCCCCTGGGGACTCACCCCTCCACTTT.

The genes are TRBV6-2 or TRBV6-3 and TRBJ1-1; no clear D. There are 13 residues in the CDR3. With 4 bases removed from V and 2 bases from J, the gap between germline ends came to 8 bases. The germline V gene encodes CDR1 MNHEY and CDR2 SVGEGT. CDR3 region: CASSFRANTEAFF. CDR3 nucleotide sequence: TGTGCCAGCAGTTTTAGAGCAAACACTGAAGCTTTCTTT.

Ten or more counts support this clonotype. Here the CDR3 reads CASSYLPGTGNYEQYF. As DNA, the CDR3 is TGTGCCAGCAGCTATCTTCCCGGGACAGGGAACTACGAGCAGTACTTC. The rearrangement uses TRBV7-9 and TRBJ2-7; 9 nucleotides match TRBD1. CDR3 length: 16 residues. J lost 3 bases, V lost 4 bases, and 10 bases had no gene match. Germline loops: CDR1 SEHNR, CDR2 FQNEAQ (reference sequence).

This chain uses TRBV19 with TRBJ1-1; D remains ambiguous. V was cut by 3 bases and J by 1 base, with 6 bases left in between. Germline-derived CDR1 and CDR2 are LNHDA and SQIVND (reference sequence). There are 13 residues in the CDR3. The CDR3 protein is CASSIGENTEAFF. In nucleotides, the CDR3 is TGTGCCAGTAGTATTGGGGAGAACACTGAAGCTTTCTTT.